The 16 T cell receptor beta chains in this list originate from one sample, sequenced in a study of Graves' ophthalmopathy and Graves' hyperthyroidism (dated by TCRdb to the late 2010s). Sequenced on an Illumina HiSeq 2000. For repertoire sequencing, the TCR beta CDR3 regions were amplified from RNA transcripts. HTBI primers and the Qiagen OneStep RT-PCR kit were used in a first-round RT-PCR, which was followed by a second-round multiplex PCR, size selection and purification. The public sequencing data were trimmed at Q25 with fastp and processed into clonotypes with MiXCR by TCRdb, which kept only in-frame beta chains. Rows are combined by CDR3 protein, so each entry shows the most common genes and DNA. The sample table lists under 800,000 distinct CDR3 sequences, 22% of them with a count of one. Approximately 7.7% of the sample goes to the ten largest clones. The sequenced sample was peripheral blood. These receptors were collected from a woman aged 18 to 35 with stable Graves' hyperthyroidism. Some clones in this sample may be carry-over from other donors' samples. Donor details come from another sample of the same person, matched by shared clones.

This clonotype appeared many times. The chain has TRBV7-2 and TRBJ1-2; 7 bases align to TRBD1. J gave up 6 bases and V 3 bases, and 7 bases lay outside the gene matches. Germline V gives CDR1 SGHTA, CDR2 FQGNSA. This CDR3 region has 14 residues. The CDR3 DNA follows: TGTGCCAGCAGCTTGCTCCGGGGGACAGATGGCTACACCTTC. This encodes CASSLLRGTDGYTF.

In its sample, this clonotype was seen many times. This chain links TRBV25-1 with TRBJ1-5; unclear D gene. The CDR3 has 13 residues. Germline CDR1 and CDR2: MGHDK and SYGVNS. V was shortened by 1 base and J by 1 base, with 2 bases between the two germline ends. CDR3 bases: TGTGCCAGCAGTGAATTCAGCAATCAGCCCCAGCATTTT. Amino acid sequence: CASSEFSNQPQHF.

Ten or more counts support this clonotype. This rearrangement joins TRBV28 to TRBJ2-7, with D perhaps TRBD2 (5 bases). This CDR3 spans 15 amino acids. V lost 3 bases, J lost 2 bases, and 14 bases lay in between. Germline V gene lookup returns CDR1 MDHEN and CDR2 SYDVKM. The CDR3 DNA reads TGTGCCAGCAGTTTTGCCAGTGGAGGTGCCTACGAGCAGTACTTC. Amino acid sequence: CASSFASGGAYEQYF.

This clonotype appeared many times. This chain uses TRBV30 with TRBJ1-6; perhaps TRBD1 as D (5 bases). This CDR3 has 15 residues. V was trimmed by 0 bases and J by 10 bases, leaving 16 bases between them. CDR1 GTSNPN and CDR2 SVGIG come from the germline V gene (reference sequence). The CDR3 loop reads CAWSVMGGVWSPLHF. In DNA form, the CDR3 reads TGTGCCTGGAGTGTAATGGGAGGGGTTTGGTCACCCCTCCACTTT.

The chain is built from TRBV29-1 and TRBJ2-5; 9 bases line up with TRBD2. This CDR3 comprises 14 residues. Germline CDR1 reads SQVTM; CDR2 reads ANQGSEA. J lost 5 bases, V lost 4 bases, and 8 bases had no gene match. The CDR3 sequence: CSVGGGGAVETQYF. The CDR3 DNA is TGCAGCGTTGGCGGCGGGGGGGCCGTTGAGACCCAGTACTTC.

This clonotype was found once. CDR3 DNA sequence: TGTGCCAGCAGAACAATTCGGACTTCCACTCTTTCACCCCTCCACTTT. This translates into CASRTIRTSTLSPLHF. This rearrangement joins TRBV6-1 to TRBJ1-6; D uncertain. This CDR3 has 16 amino acids. Per the germline V gene, CDR1 is MNHNS and CDR2 is SASEGT. Trimming took off 6 bases at V and 9 bases at J, with 21 bases between the two ends.

The sample holds many counts of this clonotype. The V and J genes are TRBV4-1 and TRBJ2-7; D may correspond to TRBD1 or TRBD2 (6 bases each). CDR3 length: 14 residues. Trimming pared 1 base from V and 7 bases from J, leaving 14 bases between. Germline CDR1 reads MGHRA; CDR2 reads YSYEKL. The chain's CDR3 is CASSQVGGPEEQYF. In DNA form, the CDR3 reads TGCGCCAGCAGCCAAGTTGGGGGGCCAGAGGAGCAGTACTTC.

Notes on this clonotype: The CDR3 does not end in the conserved phenylalanine or tryptophan, so this is likely a read error. The CDR3 DNA sequence: TGTGCCAGCAGATTAGCGCCTAGCGGCACCTACGAGCAGTACTAC. It specifies CASRLAPSGTYEQYY. The rearrangement uses TRBV27 and TRBJ2-7; TRBD2 matches at 7 bases. CDR3 size: 15 residues. Germline loops: CDR1 MNHEY, CDR2 SMNVEV (reference sequence). Trimming removed 6 bases from V and 2 bases from J; junction bases left unmatched: 10.

This clonotype was found once. The chain employs TRBV19 and TRBJ1-1; 8 nucleotides agree with TRBD1. The ends lost 7 bases at V and 4 bases at J; junction bases unmatched: 14. Germline V lookup: CDR1 LNHDA, CDR2 SQIVND (reference sequence). The CDR3 is 16 residues long. Here the CDR3 DNA reads TGTGCCAGTACTCTACCCGACAGGGGTAAGGGCACTGAAGCTTTCTTT. It translates to CASTLPDRGKGTEAFF. Full variable domain (outside the CDR3, taken from reference TRBV19 and TRBJ1-1): DGGITQSPKYLFRKEGQNVTLSCEQNLNHDAMYWYRQDPGQGLRLIYYSQIVNDFQKGDIAEGYSVSREKKESFPLTVTSAQKNPTAFYLCASTLPDRGKGTEAFFGQGTRLTVV.

The gene calls are TRBV28 and TRBJ2-5; no clear D gene. V was clipped by 3 bases and J by 5 bases, with 13 bases between them. Germline V gene lookup returns CDR1 MDHEN and CDR2 SYDVKM. The CDR3 is made up of 14 amino acids. Here the CDR3 reads CASSFFGKPETQYF. As DNA, the CDR3 is TGTGCCAGCAGTTTTTTTGGGAAACCGGAGACCCAGTACTTC.

As DNA, the CDR3 is TGTGCCAGCAGGCGAGGGGGCATCTACGAGCAGTACTTC. Protein: CASRRGGIYEQYF. The chain recombines TRBV6-1 with TRBJ2-7; 7 bases agree with TRBD1. The CDR3 is made up of 13 amino acids. The V and J ends lost 6 bases and 3 bases, in that order; junction bases with no gene match: 5. Germline loops: CDR1 MNHNS, CDR2 SASEGT.

There are many counts of this clonotype. The chain combines TRBV2 with TRBJ2-7, with 9 bases identical to TRBD1. CDR3 length: 13 residues. Germline CDR1 is SNHLY and CDR2 is FYNNEI. J was trimmed by 2 bases and V by 10 bases; bases with no gene match: 6. Here the CDR3 DNA reads TGTGCCACGCTGGGGACAGGGCCCTACGAGCAGTACTTC. Protein product: CATLGTGPYEQYF.

The chain carries TRBV6-1 and TRBJ2-5; maybe TRBD2 (6 bases). Germline assignment: CDR1 MNHNS and CDR2 SASEGT. The CDR3 totals 15 residues. The ends were cut back, 6 bases at V and 0 bases at J, with 14 bases in the middle. The DNA of the CDR3 is TGTGCCAGCAGCACCGCTAGCGACCACCAAGAGACCCAGTACTTC. Translating it yields CASSTASDHQETQYF.

The rearrangement links TRBV2 to TRBJ1-1, with D possibly TRBD1 on 5 matching bases. Trimming shortened V by 1 base and J by 3 bases, and 15 bases separated the two germline ends. The CDR3 totals 16 residues. Germline CDR1 SNHLY, CDR2 FYNNEI. The CDR3 here is CASSEGSQGMDTEAFF. For the CDR3, the DNA is TGTGCCAGCAGTGAAGGTTCCCAGGGTATGGACACTGAAGCTTTCTTT.

In this sample, this clonotype turned up once. This chain connects TRBV6-2 or TRBV6-3 to TRBJ2-7; 12 positions agree with TRBD2. This CDR3 is 15 amino acids long. Per germline, CDR1 MNHEY and CDR2 SVGEGT. After removal of 7 bases from V and 4 bases from J, the junction contained 8 bases not matched to a gene. Here the CDR3 reads CASTSTSGRTYEQYF. The CDR3 DNA reads TGTGCCAGCACCAGTACTAGCGGGAGGACTTACGAGCAGTACTTC.

At least ten counts were recorded for this clonotype. This sequence joins TRBV6-5 and TRBJ1-1; D gene ambiguous. V lost 0 bases, J lost 4 bases, and 12 bases lay in between. CDR1 MNHEY and CDR2 SVGAGI come from the germline V gene. This CDR3 contains 15 residues. CDR3 sequence reads: CASSYSEHPPTEAFF. The CDR3 DNA is TGTGCCAGCAGTTACTCTGAACACCCGCCCACTGAAGCTTTCTTT.